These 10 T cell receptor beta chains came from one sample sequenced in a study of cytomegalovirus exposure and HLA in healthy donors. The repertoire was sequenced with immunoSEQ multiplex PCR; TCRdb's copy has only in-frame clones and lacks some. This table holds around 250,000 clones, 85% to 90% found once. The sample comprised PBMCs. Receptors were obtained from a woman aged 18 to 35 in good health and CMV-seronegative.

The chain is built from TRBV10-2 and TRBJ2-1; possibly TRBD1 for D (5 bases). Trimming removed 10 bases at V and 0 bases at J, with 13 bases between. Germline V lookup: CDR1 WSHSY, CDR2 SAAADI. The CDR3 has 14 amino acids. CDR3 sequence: CATRQSSSYNEQFF. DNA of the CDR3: TGCGCCACTAGACAGTCAAGCTCCTACAATGAGCAGTTCTTC.

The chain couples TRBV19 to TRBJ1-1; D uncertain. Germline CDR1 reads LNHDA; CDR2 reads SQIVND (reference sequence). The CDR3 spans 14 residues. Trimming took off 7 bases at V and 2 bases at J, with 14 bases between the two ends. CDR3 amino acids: CASIPSGFNTEAFF. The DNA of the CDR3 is TGTGCCAGTATCCCTTCGGGGTTTAACACTGAAGCTTTCTTT.

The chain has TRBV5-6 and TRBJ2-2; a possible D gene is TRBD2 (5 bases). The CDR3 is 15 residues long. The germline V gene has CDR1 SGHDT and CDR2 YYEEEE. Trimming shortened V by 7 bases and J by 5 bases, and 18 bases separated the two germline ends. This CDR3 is CASVPRVRGTGELFF. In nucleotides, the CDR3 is TGTGCCAGCGTCCCAAGAGTCCGAGGGACCGGGGAGCTGTTTTTT.

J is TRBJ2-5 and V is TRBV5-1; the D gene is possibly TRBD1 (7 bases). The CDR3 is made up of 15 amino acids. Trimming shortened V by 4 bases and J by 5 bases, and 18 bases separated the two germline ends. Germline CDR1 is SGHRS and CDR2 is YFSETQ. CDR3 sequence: CASSTAGQRVETQYF. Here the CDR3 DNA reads TGCGCCAGCAGCACCGCGGGACAGCGAGTGGAGACCCAGTACTTC.

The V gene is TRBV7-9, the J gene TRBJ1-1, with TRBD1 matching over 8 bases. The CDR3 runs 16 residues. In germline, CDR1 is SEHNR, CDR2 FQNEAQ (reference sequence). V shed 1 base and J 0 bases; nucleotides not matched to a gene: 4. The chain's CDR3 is CASSLGTGSMNTEAFF. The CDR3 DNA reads TGTGCCAGCAGCTTAGGGACAGGGAGCATGAACACTGAAGCTTTCTTT.

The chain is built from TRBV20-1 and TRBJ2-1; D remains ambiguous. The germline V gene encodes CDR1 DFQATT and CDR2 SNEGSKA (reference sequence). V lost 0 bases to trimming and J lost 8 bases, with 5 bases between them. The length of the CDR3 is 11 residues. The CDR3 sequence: CSARERDEQFF. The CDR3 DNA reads TGCAGTGCTAGAGAACGGGATGAGCAGTTCTTC.

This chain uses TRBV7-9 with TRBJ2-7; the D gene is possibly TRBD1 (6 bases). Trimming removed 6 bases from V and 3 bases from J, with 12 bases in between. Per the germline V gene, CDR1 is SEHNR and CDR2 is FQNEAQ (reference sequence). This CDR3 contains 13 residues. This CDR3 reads CASSFTGIYEQYF. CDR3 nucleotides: TGTGCCAGCAGTTTCACAGGGATCTACGAGCAGTACTTC. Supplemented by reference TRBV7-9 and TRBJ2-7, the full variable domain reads DTGVSQNPRHKITKRGQNVTFRCDPISEHNRLYWYRQTLGQGPEFLTYFQNEAQLEKSRLLSDRFSAERPKGSFSTLEIQRTEQGDSAMYLCASSFTGIYEQYFGPGTRLTVT.

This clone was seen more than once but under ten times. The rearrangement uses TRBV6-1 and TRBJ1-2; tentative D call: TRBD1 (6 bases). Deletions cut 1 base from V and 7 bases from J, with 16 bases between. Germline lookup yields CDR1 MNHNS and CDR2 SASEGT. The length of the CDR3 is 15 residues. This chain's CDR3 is CASSEEEDRIAGYTF. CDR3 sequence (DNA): TGTGCCAGCAGTGAAGAGGAGGACAGAATAGCTGGCTACACCTTC.

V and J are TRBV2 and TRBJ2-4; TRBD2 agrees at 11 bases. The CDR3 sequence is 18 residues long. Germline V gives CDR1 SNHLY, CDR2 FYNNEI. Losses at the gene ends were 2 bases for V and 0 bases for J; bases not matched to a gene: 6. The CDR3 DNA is TGTGCCAGCAGTGAAATACTAGCGGGGGTTGTAGCCAAAAACATTCAGTACTTC. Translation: CASSEILAGVVAKNIQYF.

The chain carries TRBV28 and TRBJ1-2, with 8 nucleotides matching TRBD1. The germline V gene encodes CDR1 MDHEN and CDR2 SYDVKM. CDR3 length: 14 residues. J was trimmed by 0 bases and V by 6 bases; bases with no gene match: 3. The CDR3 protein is CASRGQVPNYGYTF. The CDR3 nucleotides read TGTGCCAGCAGGGGACAGGTCCCTAACTATGGCTACACCTTC.